The entry below gives a single T cell receptor (beta chain) sequence along with its context. The antigen remains undetermined. TCRdb recomputed calls from the reads with MiXCR, one row per CDR3 protein. The data show hundreds of thousands of distinct CDR3 sequences, 30% to 35% seen once. The entry originates in a study of T cell repertoires in cytomegalovirus infection. Whole-study context: CMV epitopes in the study were HLA-C-restricted (recently identified) and HLA-B-restricted (well studied). Both a matching HLA type and CMV infection were indicated by public TCR beta signatures.

CDR1 and CDR2 (germline): SGHAT, FQNNGV. The CDR3 loop spans 14 amino acids. V lost 2 bases and J 8 bases, leaving 13 bases between the germline ends. The study's findings and limits: Within the response measured ex vivo, HLA-C-restricted CMV-specific TCR beta clonotypes were dominant. CMV carriers having the relevant HLA were flagged by cumulative public TCR beta family frequency.

This receptor was identified in a human donor in good health (CMV status not recorded). Some clones in this sample may be carry-over from other donors' samples. This material consisted of cultured PBMCs, taken from culture after CMV antigen stimulation. J is TRBJ1-3 and V is TRBV11-2; D is unresolved. Here the CDR3 reads CASSLSQSLDTIYF. The CDR3 DNA follows: TGTGCCAGCAGCTTATCACAGTCGTTGGACACCATATATTTT.